Included here is one TCR beta chain sequence, with context. The germline V and J ends were trimmed by 4 bases and 6 bases, with 20 bases remaining between them. Germline V gene data show CDR1 as SGHNT and CDR2 as YYREEE (reference sequence). The CDR3 runs 16 residues. Sequencing used immunoSEQ multiplex PCR; TCRdb keeps in-frame clones, though not all of them. The sample shows a few hundred thousand clones, more than 75% of them seen only once. The sample comes from a study of blood T cell repertoires in COVID-19. The wider study: Specimens from acute and convalescent COVID-19 originated in the United States, Italy and Spain. PBMCs, B-cell-depleted T cells, or T cells provided the cDNA or gDNA that made up the material.

The sequence was collected from a woman aged 50 to 60 who had recovered from COVID-19. The material sequenced was peripheral blood. The genes are TRBV5-4 and TRBJ2-1; a possible D gene is TRBD2 (6 bases). The CDR3 protein is CASSPPHAGFRNEQFF. In DNA form, the CDR3 reads TGTGCCAGCAGCCCACCCCACGCGGGATTCCGCAATGAGCAGTTCTTC.